The clone carrying this T cell receptor beta chain has ten or more counts. Axillary draining lymph nodes of breast cancer patients supplied the node samples. These data come from a study of breast tumors, draining lymph nodes, adjacent tissues. This CDR3 spans 15 amino acids. CDR1 is WSHSY and CDR2 is SAAADI in the germline V gene. Deletions cut 2 bases from V and 2 bases from J, with 10 bases between. MiXCR, applied by TCRdb to the multiplex PCR reads, yields one record per CDR3 protein. The sample has 250,000 or so distinct CDR3 sequences; 30% are singletons. This clonotype originated in a female donor with breast cancer. Some clones in this sample may be carry-over from other donors' samples. This chain connects TRBV10-2 to TRBJ2-1, with D possibly matching TRBD2 (5 bases). Sequences were obtained from axillary lymph node tissue. The CDR3 protein is CASSEASLTYNEQFF. The CDR3 DNA reads TGCGCCAGCAGTGAGGCTAGCCTAACCTACAATGAGCAGTTCTTC.